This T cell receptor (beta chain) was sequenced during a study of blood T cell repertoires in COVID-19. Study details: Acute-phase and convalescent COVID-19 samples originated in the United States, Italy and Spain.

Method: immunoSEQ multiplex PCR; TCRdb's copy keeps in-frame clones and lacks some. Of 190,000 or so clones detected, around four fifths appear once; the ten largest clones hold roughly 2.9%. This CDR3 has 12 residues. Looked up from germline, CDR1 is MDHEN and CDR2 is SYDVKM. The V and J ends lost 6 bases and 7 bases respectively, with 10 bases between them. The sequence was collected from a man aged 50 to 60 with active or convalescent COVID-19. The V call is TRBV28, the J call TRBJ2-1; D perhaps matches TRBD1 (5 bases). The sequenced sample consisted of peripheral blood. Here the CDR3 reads CASSSRTNEQFF. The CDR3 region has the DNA TGTGCCAGCAGCTCACGGACAAATGAGCAGTTCTTC.